This T cell receptor beta chain was sequenced in a study of cytomegalovirus exposure and HLA in healthy donors. Study outcomes and limitations: One variant, a missense change in DCLRE1C, was linked in a later analysis to TCR beta V- and J-gene trimming. With high specificity and sensitivity, the classifier reportedly diagnosed cytomegalovirus status. Donor immune exposure was known only as CMV serostatus.

The length of the CDR3 is 15 residues. Trimming removed 1 base from V and 1 base from J, with 10 bases in between. Germline lookup yields CDR1 SEHNR and CDR2 FQNEAQ (reference sequence). PCR was performed using 60 Vbeta and 13 Jbeta primers. Clones were read by immunoSEQ multiplex PCR, and TCRdb kept only the in-frame ones, dropping some. The sample has approximately 150,000 clones, 75% to 80% seen once. A few counts support this clone. Its specificity is unknown. This receptor was taken from a male donor in good health and CMV-seronegative. Sequenced: PBMCs. The rearrangement uses TRBV7-9 and TRBJ1-2, with D uncertain. The CDR3 nucleotides read TGTGCCAGCAGCTTAGAATTTGGCCTTAACTATGGCTACACCTTC. This sequence encodes CASSLEFGLNYGYTF.